This TCR beta chain was sequenced for a study of T cell repertoires in cytomegalovirus infection. Study at large: The public TCR beta signatures pointed to both CMV infection and matching HLA type.

TCRdb processed the reads anew with MiXCR; each CDR3 protein has one entry. The data hold about 490,000 distinct CDR3 sequences, with 26% observed a single time. CDR1 is SGHTA, CDR2 FQGNSA, per germline. CDR3 size: 14 residues. The V segment lost 6 bases and the J segment 3 bases; nucleotides outside the gene matches: 7. Study-wide results and limits: Cumulative public TCR beta family frequency identified carriers of CMV plus the relevant HLA. The ex vivo response was dominated by HLA-C-restricted CMV-specific TCR beta clonotypes.

This clonotype occurred many times. Antigen specificity is unknown. Sequencing was performed on PBMCs. The chain carries TRBV7-2 and TRBJ2-5; the match to TRBD2 covers 7 bases. This clonotype was sampled from a human donor in good health (CMV status not recorded). Some clones in this sample may be carry-over from other donors' samples. The CDR3: CASRPILAKETQYF. The CDR3 DNA follows: TGTGCCAGCAGGCCTATACTAGCGAAAGAGACCCAGTACTTC.